The 22 T cell receptor beta chains reported below all come from one sample, sequenced in a study of T cell responses to AZD1222 COVID-19 vaccine. Method: immunoSEQ multiplex PCR; TCRdb's copy keeps in-frame clones and lacks some. The sample holds under 200,000 clones, around nine tenths seen once. Specimen: peripheral blood, collected 28 days after the second AZD1222 dose. The receptors were gathered from an adult who received the AZD1222 COVID-19 vaccine.

The rearrangement links TRBV28 to TRBJ2-1, with no clear D. Germline V gives CDR1 MDHEN, CDR2 SYDVKM. This CDR3 is 13 amino acids long. V was pared by 2 bases and J by 5 bases, with 7 bases between. The CDR3 DNA sequence: TGTGCCAGCAGTTTAGATCGGGACAATGAGCAGTTCTTC. Protein: CASSLDRDNEQFF.

The chain carries TRBV6-4 and TRBJ2-1, with 11 positions matching TRBD2. Germline assignment: CDR1 MRHNA and CDR2 SNTAGT. The CDR3 runs to 15 residues. V was clipped by 4 bases and J by 7 bases; unmatched bases: 6. CDR3 amino acids: CASSGGLAGGNEQFF. In DNA form, the CDR3 reads TGTGCCAGCAGTGGAGGGCTAGCGGGGGGAAATGAGCAGTTCTTC.

This chain uses TRBV9 with TRBJ1-3; no clear D gene. The V gene lost 0 bases and the J gene lost 0 bases, with 13 bases spanning the gap. CDR1 and CDR2 (germline): SGDLS, YYNGEE. This CDR3 has 17 amino acids. CDR3 residues: CASSVGAPPYSGNTIYF. The CDR3 nucleotides read TGTGCCAGCAGCGTAGGGGCACCTCCATACTCTGGAAACACCATATATTTT.

This sequence joins TRBV5-1 and TRBJ1-2, with 7 bases identical to TRBD1. CDR1 and CDR2 (germline): SGHRS, YFSETQ. J gave up 4 bases and V 5 bases, and 11 bases lay outside the gene matches. The CDR3 consists of 15 residues. CDR3 in amino acids: CASSLTGAKSYGYTF. CDR3 nucleotide sequence: TGCGCCAGCAGTTTAACAGGGGCGAAGAGCTATGGCTACACCTTC.

This sequence joins TRBV30 and TRBJ1-2; D not certain. V shed 2 bases and J shed 6 bases, with 10 bases lying between them. The germline CDR1 and CDR2 sequences are GTSNPN and SVGIG (reference sequence). This CDR3 has 12 residues. The CDR3 loop is CAWSSKRNGYTF. CDR3 nucleotides: TGTGCCTGGAGTTCAAAGAGAAATGGCTACACCTTC.

The J gene is TRBJ2-5, the V gene TRBV3-1 (or the pseudogene TRBV3-2); 14 positions agree with TRBD2. In germline, CDR1 is LGHDT, CDR2 YNNKEL (reference sequence). V gave up 1 base and J gave up 2 bases; unmatched junction bases: 0. The CDR3 is made up of 16 amino acids. The CDR3 here is CASSQGLAGGQETQYF. CDR3 DNA sequence: TGTGCCAGCAGCCAAGGACTAGCGGGGGGGCAAGAGACCCAGTACTTC.

The sample holds one count of this clone. This sequence joins TRBV5-1 and TRBJ1-2; D unclear. From germline, CDR1 is SGHRS and CDR2 YFSETQ. V was clipped by 3 bases and J by 8 bases, with 17 bases between them. This CDR3 has 14 amino acids. The CDR3 region has the DNA TGCGCCAGCAGCTACACAACCCTACAGCGCGGCTACACCTTC. This codes for CASSYTTLQRGYTF.

The chain carries TRBV7-2 and TRBJ2-1, with 9 nucleotides matching TRBD1. Germline CDR1 is SGHTA and CDR2 is FQGNSA. The junction had 11 bases not matched to a gene; V was cut back by 3 bases and J by 2 bases. CDR3 length: 18 amino acids. This CDR3 reads CASSFRLLGQGTYNEQFF. The CDR3 nucleotides read TGTGCCAGCAGCTTTAGACTACTGGGACAGGGAACCTACAATGAGCAGTTCTTC.

The rearrangement links TRBV5-1 to TRBJ2-7, with 12 nucleotides matching TRBD2. The CDR3 covers 19 residues. Trimming took 0 bases from V and 0 from J; bases not matched to a gene: 10. Germline assignment: CDR1 SGHRS and CDR2 YFSETQ. The CDR3 is CASSLAPSGGATHSYEQYF. The DNA of the CDR3 is TGCGCCAGCAGCTTGGCTCCTAGCGGGGGGGCCACCCACTCCTACGAGCAGTACTTC.

The CDR3, as DNA: TGTGCCAGTTCACCAGGGTTAAGTGGCTACACCTTC. It codes for CASSPGLSGYTF. The chain combines TRBV19 with TRBJ1-2; the D gene is possibly TRBD1 (5 bases). CDR1 and CDR2 from the germline V gene are LNHDA and SQIVND (reference sequence). The CDR3 runs 12 residues. V was cut by 8 bases and J by 7 bases, with 14 bases left in between.

The CDR3 loop reads CSVEGLADEQYF. CDR3 nucleotide sequence: TGCAGCGTTGAGGGACTAGCGGACGAGCAGTACTTC. The V call is TRBV29-1, the J call TRBJ2-7, with TRBD2 matching 11 bases. Germline CDR1 and CDR2: SQVTM and ANQGSEA. The CDR3 spans 12 residues. J was trimmed by 5 bases and V by 3 bases; bases with no gene match: 0.

The rearrangement joins TRBV5-1 to TRBJ2-7; D perhaps matches TRBD1 (6 bases). Per germline, CDR1 SGHRS and CDR2 YFSETQ. V was clipped by 4 bases and J by 4 bases, with 15 bases between them. CDR3 length: 14 residues. CDR3 in DNA: TGCGCCAGCAGCAAGGTGACAGGAGAATACGAGCAGTACTTC. Protein product: CASSKVTGEYEQYF.

This chain connects TRBV14 to TRBJ2-7; 7 positions match TRBD1. V dropped 1 base and J dropped 1; count of bases not matched to a gene: 7. Germline-derived CDR1 and CDR2 are SGHDN and FVKESK. CDR3 length: 16 amino acids. CDR3 in amino acids: CASSQGPGQSSYEQYF. The CDR3, as DNA: TGTGCCAGCAGCCAAGGCCCGGGACAGAGTTCCTACGAGCAGTACTTC.

The chain has TRBV30 and TRBJ2-7; either TRBD1 or TRBD2 may supply D (5 bases each). V lost 4 bases, J lost 6 bases, and 13 bases lay in between. Looked up from germline, CDR1 is GTSNPN and CDR2 is SVGIG (reference sequence). CDR3 length equals 12 residues. This CDR3 reads CAWTRQRFEQYF. The CDR3 DNA follows: TGTGCCTGGACGAGACAGCGGTTCGAGCAGTACTTC.

The chain recombines TRBV30 with TRBJ1-5; TRBD1 might be the D (6 bases). V gave up 0 bases and J gave up 0 bases, with 9 bases separating them. This CDR3 is built from 15 residues. Germline lookup yields CDR1 GTSNPN and CDR2 SVGIG (reference sequence). CDR3 protein: CAWSVPGVSNQPQHF. The CDR3 DNA is TGTGCCTGGAGTGTACCAGGGGTTAGCAATCAGCCCCAGCATTTT. The variable domain in full, with the rest retrieved from reference TRBV30 and TRBJ1-5, is SQTIHQWPATLVQPVGSPLSLECTVEGTSNPNLYWYRQAAGRGLQLLFYSVGIGQISSEVPQNLSASRPQDRQFILSSKKLLLSDSGFYLCAWSVPGVSNQPQHFGDGTRLSIL.

V gene TRBV19 combines with J gene TRBJ1-6, with D maybe TRBD1 (5 bases). Germline CDR1 and CDR2: LNHDA and SQIVND (reference sequence). V was shortened by 5 bases and J by 9 bases, with 17 bases between the two germline ends. The CDR3 covers 15 residues. The CDR3 sequence: CASSPPWGEFSPLHF. In DNA form, the CDR3 reads TGTGCCAGTAGTCCCCCTTGGGGGGAGTTTTCACCCCTCCACTTT. Full variable domain (missing parts from reference TRBV19 and TRBJ1-6): DGGITQSPKYLFRKEGQNVTLSCEQNLNHDAMYWYRQDPGQGLRLIYYSQIVNDFQKGDIAEGYSVSREKKESFPLTVTSAQKNPTAFYLCASSPPWGEFSPLHFGNGTRLTVT.

The V call is TRBV6-5, the J call TRBJ1-5; D possibly corresponds to TRBD1 (6 bases). CDR1 and CDR2 (germline): MNHEY, SVGAGI. The CDR3 runs 15 residues. The germline V and J ends were trimmed by 6 bases and 3 bases, with 15 bases remaining between them. The CDR3 nucleotides are TGTGCCAGCAGGCAATTGACAGGCGACAATCAGCCCCAGCATTTT. It specifies CASRQLTGDNQPQHF.

This clone occurred once. J is TRBJ1-1 and V is TRBV19; no firm D call. CDR3 length equals 13 residues. The V end was cut by 6 bases, the J end by 1 base, with 9 bases between. CDR1 and CDR2 from the germline V gene are LNHDA and SQIVND (reference sequence). CDR3 region: CASSRWGNTEAFF. The CDR3 DNA is TGTGCCAGTAGCCGTTGGGGGAACACTGAAGCTTTCTTT.

The gene calls are TRBV29-1 and TRBJ1-4; D is undetermined. Looked up from germline, CDR1 is SQVTM and CDR2 is ANQGSEA. The V and J ends lost 1 base and 3 bases respectively, with 6 bases between them. This CDR3 region has 13 residues. Here the CDR3 reads CSVEVSSNEKLFF. In nucleotides, the CDR3 is TGCAGCGTTGAAGTCAGTTCTAATGAAAAACTGTTTTTT.

The chain employs TRBV30 and TRBJ2-1; D remains ambiguous. The CDR3 is 11 residues long. V lost 1 base, J lost 14 bases, and 12 bases lay in between. The V gene's germline CDR1 is GTSNPN and CDR2 SVGIG (reference sequence). The CDR3 region has the DNA TGTGCCTGGAGTGCCACTGGGTCGGAGTTCTTC. Residues: CAWSATGSEFF.

This chain uses TRBV3-1 (or the pseudogene TRBV3-2) with TRBJ2-7; 10 positions match TRBD1. V lost 1 base, J lost 4 bases, and 7 bases stayed unmatched. CDR1 is LGHDT, CDR2 YNNKEL, per germline (reference sequence). This CDR3 spans 16 amino acids. The CDR3: CASSQVTGTGAYEQYF. The CDR3 nucleotides read TGTGCCAGCAGCCAAGTAACCGGGACAGGGGCGTACGAGCAGTACTTC.

The chain links TRBV2 to TRBJ2-7, with D perhaps matching TRBD1 (6 bases). Germline-derived CDR1 and CDR2 are SNHLY and FYNNEI. Trimming took 7 bases from V and 2 from J, leaving 12 bases between them. The CDR3 sequence is 13 residues long. The CDR3 nucleotides are TGTGCCAGCAACAGAGGGGGAACCTACGAGCAGTACTTC. Its translation: CASNRGGTYEQYF.